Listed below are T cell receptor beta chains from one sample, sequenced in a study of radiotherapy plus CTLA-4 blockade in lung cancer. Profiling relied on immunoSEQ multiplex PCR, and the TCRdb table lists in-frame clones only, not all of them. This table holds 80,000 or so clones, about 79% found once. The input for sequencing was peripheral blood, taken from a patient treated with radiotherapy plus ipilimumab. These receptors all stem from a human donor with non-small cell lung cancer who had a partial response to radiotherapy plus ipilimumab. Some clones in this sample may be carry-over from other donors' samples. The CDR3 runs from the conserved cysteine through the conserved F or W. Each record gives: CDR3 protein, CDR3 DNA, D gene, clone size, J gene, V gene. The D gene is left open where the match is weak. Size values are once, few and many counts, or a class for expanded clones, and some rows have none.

CDR3: CASSSGGTSNQPQHF; DNA: TGTGCCAGCAGTTCGGGAGGGACGAGCAATCAGCCCCAGCATTTT; D: NA; size: once; J: TRBJ1-5; V: TRBV28
CDR3: CASSNVGVAASGANVLTF; DNA: TGTGCCAGTAGTAACGTCGGAGTGGCCGCATCTGGGGCCAACGTCCTGACTTTC; D: NA; size: NA; J: TRBJ2-6; V: TRBV19
CDR3: CASSQRDSDYEQYF; DNA: TGTGCCAGCAGCCAACGGGACAGTGACTACGAGCAGTACTTC; D: TRBD1; size: NA; J: TRBJ2-7; V: TRBV11-3
CDR3: CASSLVGVSGQPQHF; DNA: TGTGCCAGCAGTTTAGTAGGGGTGAGTGGTCAGCCCCAGCATTTT; D: NA; size: once; J: TRBJ1-5; V: TRBV28
CDR3: CASSLDLGGSTGELFF; DNA: TGCGCCAGCAGCTTGGATCTCGGAGGAAGCACCGGGGAGCTGTTTTTT; D: NA; size: NA; J: TRBJ2-2; V: TRBV5-1
CDR3: CASSSSFGLLNTDTQYF; DNA: TGTGCCAGCAGTTCATCTTTCGGACTCCTAAACACAGATACGCAGTATTTT; D: NA; size: NA; J: TRBJ2-3; V: TRBV28
CDR3: CASSLEGAYTGELFF; DNA: TGTGCCAGCAGCTTAGAGGGGGCCTACACCGGGGAGCTGTTTTTT; D: TRBD1; size: few; J: TRBJ2-2; V: TRBV7-7
CDR3: CASSEVGDIYNEQFF; DNA: TGTGCCAGCAGTGAAGTGGGGGACATCTACAATGAGCAGTTCTTC; D: NA; size: NA; J: TRBJ2-1; V: TRBV6-1
CDR3: CASSSGTGGSDEQFF; DNA: TGTGCCAGCAGTTCCGGGACAGGGGGATCGGATGAGCAGTTCTTC; D: TRBD1; size: few; J: TRBJ2-1; V: TRBV6-6
CDR3: CASSWGSYNQPQHF; DNA: TGTGCCAGCAGCTGGGGCAGCTACAATCAGCCCCAGCATTTT; D: NA; size: NA; J: TRBJ1-5; V: TRBV7-9
CDR3: CASSPISGQSASTEAFF; DNA: TGTGCCAGCTCGCCTATATCTGGACAGTCAGCATCCACTGAAGCTTTCTTT; D: NA; size: NA; J: TRBJ1-1; V: TRBV18
CDR3: CASSPSGRGFYNEQFF; DNA: TGTGCCAGCAGTCCCAGCGGGAGGGGGTTCTACAATGAGCAGTTCTTC; D: TRBD2; size: NA; J: TRBJ2-1; V: TRBV28
CDR3: CASSSSTSGGDTDTQYF; DNA: TGTGCCAGCAGCTCATCAACTAGCGGGGGGGACACAGATACGCAGTATTTT; D: TRBD2; size: NA; J: TRBJ2-3; V: TRBV7-8
CDR3: CASSSRHVAGANVLTF; DNA: TGTGCCAGCAGTTCCCGACATGTGGCTGGGGCCAACGTCCTGACTTTC; D: NA; size: NA; J: TRBJ2-6; V: TRBV27
CDR3: CAWTLQGANGYTF; DNA: TGTGCCTGGACCCTACAGGGGGCGAATGGCTACACCTTC; D: TRBD1; size: NA; J: TRBJ1-2; V: TRBV30
CDR3: CASSSIAGPNQPQHF; DNA: TGTGCCAGCAGCTCCATAGCGGGGCCCAATCAGCCCCAGCATTTT; D: NA; size: once; J: TRBJ1-5; V: TRBV5-6
CDR3: CASSSGLAGVFGDTQYF; DNA: TGCGCCAGCAGCTCGGGGCTAGCGGGGGTCTTCGGAGATACGCAGTATTTT; D: TRBD2; size: NA; J: TRBJ2-3; V: TRBV5-1
CDR3: CASSYDRAYEQYF; DNA: TGTGCCAGCAGTTACGACAGGGCCTACGAGCAGTACTTC; D: TRBD1; size: NA; J: TRBJ2-7; V: TRBV6-6
CDR3: CASSSRGTQYF; DNA: TGTGCCAGCAGCTCCAGGGGGACCCAGTACTTC; D: NA; size: NA; J: TRBJ2-5; V: TRBV5-8
CDR3: CASSSGGGNEQFF; DNA: TGTGCCAGCAGCTCGGGGGGGGGCAATGAGCAGTTCTTC; D: TRBD2; size: NA; J: TRBJ2-1; V: TRBV7-8
CDR3: CASSARTSATLYNEQFF; DNA: TGTGCCAGCAGCGCGAGGACTAGCGCTACTCTATACAATGAGCAGTTCTTC; D: TRBD2; size: NA; J: TRBJ2-1; V: TRBV7-2
CDR3: CASSSQGAGGYTF; DNA: TGTGCCAGCAGCTCACAGGGGGCCGGTGGCTACACCTTC; D: TRBD1; size: NA; J: TRBJ1-2; V: TRBV5-4
CDR3: CASSYAAGVGTGELFF; DNA: TGTGCCAGCAGCTACGCCGCGGGAGTGGGCACCGGGGAGCTGTTTTTT; D: TRBD2; size: NA; J: TRBJ2-2; V: TRBV7-3
CDR3: CASSYTQGVEAFF; DNA: TGTGCCAGCAGTTATACACAGGGAGTTGAAGCTTTCTTT; D: NA; size: NA; J: TRBJ1-1; V: TRBV6-1
CDR3: CASSPRTVANYGYTF; DNA: TGTGCCAGCTCACCACGGACAGTAGCTAACTATGGCTACACCTTC; D: NA; size: NA; J: TRBJ1-2; V: TRBV18
CDR3: CASSNTGTKPQHF; DNA: TGTGCCAGTAGTAACACAGGGACTAAGCCCCAGCATTTT; D: NA; size: NA; J: TRBJ1-5; V: TRBV19
CDR3: CASKYQGSTYNEQFF; DNA: TGTGCCAGCAAGTATCAGGGGTCAACCTACAATGAGCAGTTCTTC; D: NA; size: NA; J: TRBJ2-1; V: TRBV2
CDR3: CAAETGLTGELFF; DNA: TGTGCCGCCGAGACAGGTCTCACCGGGGAGCTGTTTTTT; D: NA; size: NA; J: TRBJ2-2; V: TRBV6-1
CDR3: CATSRDRSSSSYEQYF; DNA: TGTGCCACCAGCAGAGATCGGTCGTCGAGCTCCTACGAGCAGTACTTC; D: NA; size: once; J: TRBJ2-7; V: TRBV15